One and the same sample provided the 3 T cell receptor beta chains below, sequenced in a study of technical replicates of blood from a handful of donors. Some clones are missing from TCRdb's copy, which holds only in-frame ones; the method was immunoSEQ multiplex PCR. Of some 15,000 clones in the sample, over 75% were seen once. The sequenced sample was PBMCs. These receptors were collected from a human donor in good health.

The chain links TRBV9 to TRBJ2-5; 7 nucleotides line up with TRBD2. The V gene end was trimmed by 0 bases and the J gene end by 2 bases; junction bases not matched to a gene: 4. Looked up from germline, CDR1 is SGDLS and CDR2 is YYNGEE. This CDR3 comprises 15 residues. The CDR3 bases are TGTGCCAGCAGCGTAGGTCTAGCGGATCAAGAGACCCAGTACTTC. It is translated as CASSVGLADQETQYF. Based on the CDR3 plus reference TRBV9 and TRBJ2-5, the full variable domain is DSGVTQTPKHLITATGQRVTLRCSPRSGDLSVYWYQQSLDQGLQFLIQYYNGEERAKGNILERFSAQQFPDLHSELNLSSLELGDSALYFCASSVGLADQETQYFGPGTRLLVL.

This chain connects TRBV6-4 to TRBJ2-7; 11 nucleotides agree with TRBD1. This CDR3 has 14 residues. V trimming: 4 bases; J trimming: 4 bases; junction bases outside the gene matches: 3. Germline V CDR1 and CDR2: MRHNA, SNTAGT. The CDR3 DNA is TGTGCCAGCAGTGCGGGGACAGGGGGTTACGAGCAGTACTTC. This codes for CASSAGTGGYEQYF.

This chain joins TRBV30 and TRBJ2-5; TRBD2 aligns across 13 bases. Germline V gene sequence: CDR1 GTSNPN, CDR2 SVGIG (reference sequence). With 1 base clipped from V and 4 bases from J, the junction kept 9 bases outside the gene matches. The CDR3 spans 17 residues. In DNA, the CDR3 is TGTGCCTGGAGTGCTCGGAGGACTAGCGGGAGTAGAGAGACCCAGTACTTC. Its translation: CAWSARRTSGSRETQYF. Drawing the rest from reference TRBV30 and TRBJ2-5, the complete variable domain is SQTIHQWPATLVQPVGSPLSLECTVEGTSNPNLYWYRQAAGRGLQLLFYSVGIGQISSEVPQNLSASRPQDRQFILSSKKLLLSDSGFYLCAWSARRTSGSRETQYFGPGTRLLVL.